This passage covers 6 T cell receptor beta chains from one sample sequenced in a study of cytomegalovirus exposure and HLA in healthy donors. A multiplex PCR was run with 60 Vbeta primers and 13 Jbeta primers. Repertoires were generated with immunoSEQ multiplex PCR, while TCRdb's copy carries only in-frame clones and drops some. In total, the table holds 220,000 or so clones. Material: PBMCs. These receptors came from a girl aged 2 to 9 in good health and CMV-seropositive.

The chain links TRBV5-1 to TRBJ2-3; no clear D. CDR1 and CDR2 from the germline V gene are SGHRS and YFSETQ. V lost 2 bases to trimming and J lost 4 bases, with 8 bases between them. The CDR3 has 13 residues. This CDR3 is CASSLTTPDTQYF. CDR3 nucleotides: TGCGCCAGCAGCTTAACAACCCCAGATACGCAGTATTTT. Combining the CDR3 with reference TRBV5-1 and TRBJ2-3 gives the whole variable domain KAGVTQTPRYLIKTRGQQVTLSCSPISGHRSVSWYQQTPGQGLQFLFEYFSETQRNKGNFPGRFSGRQFSNSRSEMNVSTLELGDSALYLCASSLTTPDTQYFGPGTRLTVL.

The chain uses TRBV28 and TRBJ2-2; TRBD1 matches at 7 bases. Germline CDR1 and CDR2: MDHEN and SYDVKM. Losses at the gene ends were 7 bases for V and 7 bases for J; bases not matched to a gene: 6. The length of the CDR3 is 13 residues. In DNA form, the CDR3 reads TGTGCCAGCATCAGGGGGTACGGCGGGGAGCTGTTTTTT. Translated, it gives CASIRGYGGELFF. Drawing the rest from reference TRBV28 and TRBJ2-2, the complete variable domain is DVKVTQSSRYLVKRTGEKVFLECVQDMDHENMFWYRQDPGLGLRLIYFSYDVKMKEKGDIPEGYSVSREKKERFSLILESASTNQTSMYLCASIRGYGGELFFGEGSRLTVL.

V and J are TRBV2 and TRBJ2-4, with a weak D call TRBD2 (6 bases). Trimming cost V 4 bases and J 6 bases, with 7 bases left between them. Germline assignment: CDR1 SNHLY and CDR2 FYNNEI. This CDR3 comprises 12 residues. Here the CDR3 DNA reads TGTGCCAGCAGTGGGACTATAAACATTCAGTACTTC. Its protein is CASSGTINIQYF.

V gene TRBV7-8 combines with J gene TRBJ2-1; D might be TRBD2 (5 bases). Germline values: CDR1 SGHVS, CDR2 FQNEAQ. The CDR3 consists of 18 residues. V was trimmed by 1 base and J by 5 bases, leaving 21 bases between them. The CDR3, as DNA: TGTGCCAGCAGCTTAGTCCCTCTGGGGAGCGGAGCCCACAATGAGCAGTTCTTC. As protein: CASSLVPLGSGAHNEQFF.

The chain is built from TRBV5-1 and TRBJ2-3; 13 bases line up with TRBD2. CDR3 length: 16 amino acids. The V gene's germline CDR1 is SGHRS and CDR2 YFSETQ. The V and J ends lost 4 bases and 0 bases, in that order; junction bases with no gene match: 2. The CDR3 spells CASSMGLAGSTDTQYF. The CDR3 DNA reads TGCGCCAGCAGCATGGGACTAGCGGGAAGCACAGATACGCAGTATTTT.

The CDR3 loop is CASSFAGAPNEKLFF. The CDR3 region has the DNA TGTGCCAGCAGCTTCGCAGGGGCCCCTAATGAAAAACTGTTTTTT. This rearrangement joins TRBV7-9 to TRBJ1-4; maybe TRBD1 (6 bases). Germline CDR1 is SEHNR and CDR2 is FQNEAQ (reference sequence). The V and J ends lost 3 bases and 3 bases respectively, with 11 bases between them. This CDR3 has 15 amino acids.